Listed below are T cell receptor beta chains from one sample, sequenced in a study of CD4+ T cells in melanoma. Repertoires were generated with immunoSEQ multiplex PCR, while TCRdb's copy carries only in-frame clones and drops some. The sample comprises 15,000 to 20,000 clones, 83% of which are singletons, and roughly 5% rests with the top ten. Specimen: cells from a culture (not recorded whether cultured in vitro). The receptor source for this set is a human donor with melanoma. The CDR3 runs from the conserved cysteine through the conserved F or W. A D gene is named only where the DNA matches it firmly. Clone size is given for some rows only: seen once, a few or many times, or a class if the clone is expanded.

size: few
V: TRBV7-3
D: TRBD1
J: TRBJ1-1
CDR3: CASKLNSGGGEAFF
DNA: TGTGCCAGCAAGCTTAATTCAGGGGGCGGTGAAGCTTTCTTT

size: -
V: TRBV19
D: -
J: TRBJ2-5
CDR3: CASSMGGQYQETQYF
DNA: TGTGCCAGTAGTATGGGTGGGCAGTACCAAGAGACCCAGTACTTC

size: -
V: TRBV23-1
D: -
J: TRBJ1-5
CDR3: CASSSDRRTLQPQHF
DNA: TGCGCCAGCAGCTCCGATAGGAGGACCCTTCAGCCCCAGCATTTT

size: -
V: TRBV5-1
D: TRBD1
J: TRBJ1-2
CDR3: CASSQNPPGQGYSGYTF
DNA: TGCGCCAGCAGCCAGAATCCGCCCGGACAGGGGTACTCTGGCTACACCTTC

size: few
V: TRBV27
D: TRBD1
J: TRBJ1-5
CDR3: CASRPGTASNQPQHF
DNA: TGTGCCAGCAGACCCGGGACAGCTAGCAATCAGCCCCAGCATTTT

size: few
V: TRBV6-1
D: -
J: TRBJ2-7
CDR3: CASSEALSGGSYEQYF
DNA: TGTGCCAGCAGTGAAGCGCTTTCGGGCGGATCCTACGAGCAGTACTTC

size: -
V: TRBV11-1
D: TRBD1
J: TRBJ1-1
CDR3: CASSLPQQGVNTEAFF
DNA: TGTGCCAGCAGCCTTCCCCAACAGGGGGTGAACACTGAAGCTTTCTTT

size: -
V: TRBV10-3
D: -
J: TRBJ2-3
CDR3: CAISESTDTQYF
DNA: TGTGCCATCAGTGAGTCCACAGATACGCAGTATTTT

size: once
V: TRBV5-1
D: -
J: TRBJ2-1
CDR3: CASRATFSYNEQFF
DNA: TGCGCCAGCAGGGCCACGTTCTCCTACAATGAGCAGTTCTTC

size: few
V: TRBV6-5
D: -
J: TRBJ1-1
CDR3: CASSYWQGTEAFF
DNA: TGTGCCAGCAGTTACTGGCAGGGAACTGAAGCTTTCTTT

size: -
V: TRBV5-6
D: -
J: TRBJ2-6
CDR3: CASRHPSGANVLTF
DNA: TGTGCCAGCAGACATCCCTCTGGGGCCAACGTCCTGACTTTC

size: -
V: TRBV5-1
D: -
J: TRBJ2-7
CDR3: CASRAGDYYEQYF
DNA: TGCGCCAGCAGGGCAGGGGATTATTACGAGCAGTACTTC

size: -
V: TRBV7-9
D: -
J: TRBJ1-2
CDR3: CASSPTPSFIYGYTF
DNA: TGTGCCAGCAGCCCCACACCCAGTTTCATCTATGGCTACACCTTC

size: -
V: TRBV5-1
D: TRBD2
J: TRBJ2-5
CDR3: CASSSASGGLETQYF
DNA: TGCGCCAGCAGCTCCGCTAGCGGGGGGTTAGAGACCCAGTACTTC

size: -
V: TRBV5-4
D: TRBD1
J: TRBJ1-2
CDR3: CASGQVLGYGYTF
DNA: TGTGCCAGCGGACAGGTTTTGGGGTATGGCTACACCTTC

size: -
V: TRBV29-1
D: -
J: TRBJ2-2
CDR3: CSVAGTGDTGELFF
DNA: TGCAGCGTTGCGGGGACGGGAGACACCGGGGAGCTGTTTTTT

size: -
V: TRBV6-5
D: -
J: TRBJ1-1
CDR3: CASSYDTWGTEAFF
DNA: TGTGCCAGCAGTTACGACACCTGGGGGACTGAAGCTTTCTTT

size: -
V: TRBV5-1
D: TRBD2
J: TRBJ2-5
CDR3: CASSLSLAGGLETQYF
DNA: TGCGCCAGCAGCTTATCTCTAGCGGGGGGGCTGGAGACCCAGTACTTC

size: -
V: TRBV7-8
D: -
J: TRBJ2-3
CDR3: CASSLVFRDTQYF
DNA: TGTGCCAGCAGCTTAGTTTTTCGGGATACGCAGTATTTT

size: few
V: TRBV23-1
D: -
J: TRBJ1-3
CDR3: CASSQSGGRGNTIYF
DNA: TGCGCCAGCAGTCAATCGGGCGGGAGAGGAAACACCATATATTTT

size: -
V: TRBV5-4
D: -
J: TRBJ1-2
CDR3: CASRGVGGIGYTF
DNA: TGTGCCAGCAGGGGTGTGGGGGGAATCGGCTACACCTTC

size: -
V: TRBV29-1
D: TRBD1
J: TRBJ1-2
CDR3: CSVEDWGTGSGGYTF
DNA: TGCAGCGTTGAAGATTGGGGGACAGGGTCTGGAGGCTACACCTTC

size: -
V: TRBV7-9
D: -
J: TRBJ2-4
CDR3: CASSLGAGAKNIQYF
DNA: TGTGCCAGCAGCTTAGGAGCAGGAGCCAAAAACATTCAGTACTTC

size: -
V: TRBV6-5
D: -
J: TRBJ1-1
CDR3: CASSYLAGNTEAFF
DNA: TGTGCCAGCAGTTATTTGGCCGGAAACACTGAAGCTTTCTTT

size: -
V: TRBV30
D: -
J: TRBJ1-3
CDR3: CALGASGNTIYF
DNA: TGTGCCCTGGGGGCATCTGGAAACACCATATATTTT

size: -
V: TRBV5-1
D: TRBD1
J: TRBJ2-7
CDR3: CASSATGTASPSYEQYF
DNA: TGCGCCAGCAGCGCTACCGGGACAGCCTCCCCTTCCTACGAGCAGTACTTC

size: few
V: TRBV7-7
D: -
J: TRBJ2-1
CDR3: CASSLYSFGEQFF
DNA: TGTGCCAGCAGCTTATACAGCTTTGGTGAGCAGTTCTTC

size: once
V: TRBV6-5
D: -
J: TRBJ2-5
CDR3: CASSYSYTQETQYF
DNA: TGTGCCAGCAGTTACTCGTATACCCAAGAGACCCAGTACTTC

size: once
V: TRBV11-2
D: TRBD1
J: TRBJ1-2
CDR3: CASSFSRGRDYGYTF
DNA: TGTGCCAGCAGCTTTTCAAGGGGGCGCGACTATGGCTACACCTTC

size: -
V: TRBV6-1
D: -
J: TRBJ2-7
CDR3: CASSETPSLSYEQYF
DNA: TGTGCCAGCAGTGAAACCCCCAGTTTGTCCTACGAGCAGTACTTC

size: -
V: TRBV4-2
D: -
J: TRBJ1-2
CDR3: CASSFRSSGDGYTF
DNA: TGTGCCAGCAGCTTCCGGAGTTCTGGCGATGGCTACACCTTC

size: -
V: TRBV19
D: -
J: TRBJ2-3
CDR3: CASSAKSRTDTQYF
DNA: TGTGCCAGTAGCGCGAAATCGAGGACAGATACGCAGTATTTT

size: once
V: TRBV7-9
D: TRBD1
J: TRBJ1-1
CDR3: CASSFTQGEGGRAFF
DNA: TGTGCCAGCAGCTTTACTCAGGGGGAAGGAGGTAGAGCTTTCTTT

size: -
V: TRBV30
D: TRBD1
J: TRBJ1-4
CDR3: CAWSETGTEKLFF
DNA: TGTGCCTGGAGTGAGACAGGGACTGAAAAACTGTTTTTT

size: -
V: TRBV5-1
D: -
J: TRBJ2-7
CDR3: CASSLIGEVEQYF
DNA: TGCGCCAGCAGCCTGATTGGGGAGGTCGAGCAGTACTTC

size: -
V: TRBV11-2
D: TRBD2
J: TRBJ2-5
CDR3: CASRHGGAGETQYF
DNA: TGTGCCAGCAGACACGGGGGGGCCGGGGAGACCCAGTACTTC